This T cell receptor (beta chain) was observed in a study of T cell responses to AZD1222 COVID-19 vaccine. Study-wide points: There were vaccine-associated CD4 TCRs across spike, dominant at 160-218 and 743-854. None of the repertoires were sampled until the peak T cell response had passed.

Remarks on this clone: The antigen remains unidentified.

Clones were sequenced by immunoSEQ multiplex PCR, and TCRdb holds only the in-frame ones, with some missing. The table has fewer than 150,000 clones, 75% to 90% seen once. The CDR3 runs to 14 residues. V was clipped by 3 bases and J by 4 bases, with 13 bases between them. From germline, CDR1 is SGDLS and CDR2 YYNGEE. This TCR was recovered from an adult who received the AZD1222 COVID-19 vaccine. The source was peripheral blood, collected 28 days after the second AZD1222 dose. The V and J genes are TRBV9 and TRBJ1-1; TRBD1 might be the D (5 bases). CDR3 nucleotide sequence: TGTGCCAGCAGCGACGGTGCGGGGGGCACTGAAGCTTTCTTT. Its translation: CASSDGAGGTEAFF. Full variable domain (remainder filled in from reference TRBV9 and TRBJ1-1): DSGVTQTPKHLITATGQRVTLRCSPRSGDLSVYWYQQSLDQGLQFLIQYYNGEERAKGNILERFSAQQFPDLHSELNLSSLELGDSALYFCASSDGAGGTEAFFGQGTRLTVV.